Each of the 9 T cell receptor beta chains below was sequenced from the same sample in a study of T cells in pancreatic ductal adenocarcinoma. No neoadjuvant therapy was given to the selected pancreatic ductal adenocarcinoma patients before their surgery. This table comes from immunoSEQ multiplex PCR, and its TCRdb copy is limited to in-frame clones, with some not included. The sample carries about 29,000 clones, about 92% recorded once. Sequencing was performed on PBMCs. The source is a human donor with pancreatic ductal adenocarcinoma.

The chain recombines TRBV5-4 with TRBJ2-7; TRBD1 agrees at 9 bases. With V trimmed by 4 bases and J by 3 bases, 8 bases remained unmatched. CDR1 and CDR2 from the germline V gene are SGHNT and YYREEE (reference sequence). The length of the CDR3 is 15 residues. This chain's CDR3 is CASSPGSGQGYEQYF. As DNA, the CDR3 is TGTGCCAGCAGCCCTGGATCGGGACAGGGCTACGAGCAGTACTTC. The whole variable domain, remainder taken from reference TRBV5-4 and TRBJ2-7, is ETGVTQSPTHLIKTRGQQVTLRCSSQSGHNTVSWYQQALGQGPQFIFQYYREEENGRGNFPPRFSGLQFPNYSSELNVNALELDDSALYLCASSPGSGQGYEQYFGPGTRLTVT.

CDR3: CSARVSLVAFF. The CDR3 bases are TGCAGTGCTAGAGTCTCATTGGTGGCTTTCTTT. This rearrangement joins TRBV20-1 to TRBJ1-1; D not certain. With 1 base removed from V and 11 bases from J, the gap between germline ends came to 11 bases. Germline values: CDR1 DFQATT, CDR2 SNEGSKA (reference sequence). The CDR3 contains 11 residues.

The count of this clone is one. The genes are TRBV28 and TRBJ2-1; 10 bases are shared with TRBD2. V was pared by 5 bases and J by 8 bases, with 9 bases of the junction left unmatched. The CDR3 sequence is 15 residues long. The germline gives CDR1 MDHEN, CDR2 SYDVKM. CDR3 residues: CASSVSGRSWDEQFF. DNA for the CDR3: TGTGCCAGCAGTGTTAGCGGGAGGAGTTGGGATGAGCAGTTCTTC. The whole variable domain, remainder taken from reference TRBV28 and TRBJ2-1, is DVKVTQSSRYLVKRTGEKVFLECVQDMDHENMFWYRQDPGLGLRLIYFSYDVKMKEKGDIPEGYSVSREKKERFSLILESASTNQTSMYLCASSVSGRSWDEQFFGPGTRLTVL.

This chain joins TRBV7-8 and TRBJ2-3; maybe TRBD2 (6 bases). The CDR3 runs to 15 residues. Deletions cut 6 bases from V and 1 base from J, with 14 bases between. The germline CDR1 and CDR2 sequences are SGHVS and FQNEAQ. The CDR3 coding sequence is TGTGCCAGCAGAGACTCGGGAGTCGGCACAGATACGCAGTATTTT. Protein: CASRDSGVGTDTQYF.

V and J are TRBV5-1 and TRBJ2-2; a weak D match, TRBD2 (5 bases). CDR1 and CDR2 from the germline V gene are SGHRS and YFSETQ. CDR3 length: 16 residues. Between the trimmed V and J ends, which lost 0 bases and 8 bases, there was a span of 17 bases. CDR3 DNA: TGCGCCAGCAGCTTGGTGGCGAGGACTTCTGGGGGGGAGCTGTTTTTT. Protein: CASSLVARTSGGELFF.

The J gene is TRBJ2-1, the V gene TRBV4-2; 7 nucleotides match TRBD2. The ends lost 1 base at V and 6 bases at J; junction bases unmatched: 6. The CDR3 is 15 residues long. The germline V gene has CDR1 LGHNA and CDR2 YNFKEQ. CDR3 nucleotide sequence: TGTGCCAGCAGCCAAGGGGCGGGGACTATCAATGAGCAGTTCTTC. Translating gives CASSQGAGTINEQFF.

This sequence joins TRBV7-8 and TRBJ1-5; D gene unclear. This CDR3 comprises 14 residues. Germline-derived CDR1 and CDR2 are SGHVS and FQNEAQ. The V end was cut by 2 bases, the J end by 4 bases, with 9 bases between. The CDR3 DNA reads as TGTGCCAGCAGCTTAAGGGTAGGGAATCAGCCCCAGCATTTT. As protein: CASSLRVGNQPQHF.

The chain links TRBV25-1 to TRBJ2-7, with D uncertain. The CDR3 is 13 residues long. Germline CDR1 MGHDK, CDR2 SYGVNS. V dropped 8 bases and J dropped 0 bases, with 11 bases sitting between them. The CDR3 DNA is TGTGCCAGCGGACGGACGGGCTCCTACGAGCAGTACTTC. It specifies CASGRTGSYEQYF.

The chain is built from TRBV6-1 and TRBJ1-2; 10 nucleotides match TRBD1. The ends lost 1 base at V and 5 bases at J; junction bases unmatched: 7. The CDR3 is made up of 16 amino acids. Germline V CDR1 and CDR2: MNHNS, SASEGT. In nucleotides, the CDR3 is TGTGCCAGCAGTGAAGTCGGGACAGGGGTCGGATATGGCTACACCTTC. This gives the protein CASSEVGTGVGYGYTF.